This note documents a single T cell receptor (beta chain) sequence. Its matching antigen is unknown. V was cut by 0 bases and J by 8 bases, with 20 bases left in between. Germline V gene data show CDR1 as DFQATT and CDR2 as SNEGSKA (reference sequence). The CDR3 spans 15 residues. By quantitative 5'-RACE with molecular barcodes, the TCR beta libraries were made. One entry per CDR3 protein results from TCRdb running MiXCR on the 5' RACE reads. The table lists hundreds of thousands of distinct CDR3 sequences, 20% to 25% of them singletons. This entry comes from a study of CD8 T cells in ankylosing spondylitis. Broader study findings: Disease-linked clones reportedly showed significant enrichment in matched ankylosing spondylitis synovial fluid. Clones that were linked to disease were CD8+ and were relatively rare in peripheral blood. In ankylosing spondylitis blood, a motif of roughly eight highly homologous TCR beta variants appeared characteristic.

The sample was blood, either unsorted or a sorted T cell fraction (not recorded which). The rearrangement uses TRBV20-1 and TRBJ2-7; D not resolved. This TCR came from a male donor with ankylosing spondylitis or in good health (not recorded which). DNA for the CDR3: TGCAGTGCTAGAGATTTGGTCCACCTTCCCCCTCAGCAGTACTTC. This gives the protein CSARDLVHLPPQQYF.